This T cell receptor beta chain is from a study of cytomegalovirus exposure and HLA in healthy donors. Points from the study as a whole: Prior analysis indicated that the majority of TCR beta V segments exhibited productivity approximately 87% or approximately 30% of the time. Some V segments, TRBV6-2 and TRBV6-3 among them, were indistinguishable and were therefore excluded. Most sequenced TCRs were rare (though some public TCRs occurred in many donors). Immune exposure information available was restricted to CMV serostatus.

As concerns this clone: Its antigen is not known.

The PCR contained 60 Vbeta and 13 Jbeta primers. The table came from immunoSEQ multiplex PCR; TCRdb's copy has only in-frame clones and leaves some out. This table has 150,000 to 200,000 clones, about three quarters appearing once. Trimming cost V 0 bases and J 6 bases; bases outside gene matches: 12. This CDR3 has 17 residues. The germline CDR1 and CDR2 sequences are SGDLS and YYNGEE. The clonotype originates from a woman aged 25-40 years in good health and CMV-seronegative. The chain employs TRBV9 and TRBJ2-3; TRBD2 aligns across 8 bases. Sequenced: PBMCs. CDR3 nucleotides: TGTGCCAGCAGCGTAGAGGGCGGGGGGCGGTTCTGGGATACGCAGTATTTT. Translation: CASSVEGGGRFWDTQYF.